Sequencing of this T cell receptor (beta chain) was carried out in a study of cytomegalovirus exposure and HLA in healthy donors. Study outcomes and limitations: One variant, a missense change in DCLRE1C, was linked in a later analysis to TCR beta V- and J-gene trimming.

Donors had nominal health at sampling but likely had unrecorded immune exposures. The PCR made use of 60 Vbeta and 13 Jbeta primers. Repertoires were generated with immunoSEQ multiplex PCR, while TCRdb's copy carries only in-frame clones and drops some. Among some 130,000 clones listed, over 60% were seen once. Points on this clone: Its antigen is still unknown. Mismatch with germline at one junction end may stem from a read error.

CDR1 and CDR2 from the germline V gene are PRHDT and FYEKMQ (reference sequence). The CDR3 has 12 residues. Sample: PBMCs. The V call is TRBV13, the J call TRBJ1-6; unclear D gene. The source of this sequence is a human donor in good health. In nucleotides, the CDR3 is TGTGCCAGCATGGGCAATAATCCACCCCTCCACTTT. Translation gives CASMGNNPPLHF.